The clone carrying this TCR beta chain was recorded a few times. The antigen is undetermined. Noted treatment: roughly 11-day PBMC culture with coronavirus spike peptide pools or control peptides (ViraFEST assay). Germline trimming cut 4 bases from V and 7 bases from J; bases unmatched to any gene: 18. This CDR3 is 18 amino acids long. In germline, CDR1 is SGHTA, CDR2 FQGNSA. This sample was included in a study of vaccination and CD4 T cells after COVID-19. Sequenced with the Oncomine TCR Beta short-read assay was DNA taken from cultured CD4+ T cells. MiXCR, applied by TCRdb to the PCR reads, yields one record per CDR3 protein. The data contain about 18,000 distinct CDR3 sequences, 43% of them seen just once; the ten biggest clones take up 7.2%.

The sequencing used CD4+ T cells from blood, cultured in vitro, collected after SARS-CoV-2 vaccination. The chain combines TRBV7-2 with TRBJ2-7, with 11 bases lining up with TRBD2. The sequence came from a human donor who had recovered from COVID-19. The CDR3 DNA reads TGTGCCAGCAGCTCCCCGGGGGCTAGCGGGAGGTACGCCTCTGAGCAGTACTTC. As protein: CASSSPGASGRYASEQYF.